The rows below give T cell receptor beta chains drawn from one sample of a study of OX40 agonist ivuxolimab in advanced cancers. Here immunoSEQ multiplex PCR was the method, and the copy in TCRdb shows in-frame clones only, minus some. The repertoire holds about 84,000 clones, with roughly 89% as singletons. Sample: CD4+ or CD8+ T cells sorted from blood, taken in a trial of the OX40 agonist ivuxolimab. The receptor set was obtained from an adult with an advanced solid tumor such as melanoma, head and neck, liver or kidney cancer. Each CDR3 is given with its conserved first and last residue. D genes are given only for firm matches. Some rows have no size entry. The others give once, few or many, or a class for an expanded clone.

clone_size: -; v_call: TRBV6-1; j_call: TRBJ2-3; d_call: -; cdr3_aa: CASSRPLGDTQYF; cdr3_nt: TGTGCCAGCAGCCGACCCTTGGGCGATACGCAGTATTTT
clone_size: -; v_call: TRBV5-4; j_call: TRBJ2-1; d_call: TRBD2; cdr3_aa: CATGTTAYNEQFF; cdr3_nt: TGTGCCACGGGGACTACAGCCTACAATGAGCAGTTCTTC
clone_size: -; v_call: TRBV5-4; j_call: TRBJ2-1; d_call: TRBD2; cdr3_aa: CASSTTSVSYNEQFF; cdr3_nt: TGTGCCAGCAGCACGACTAGCGTCTCCTACAATGAGCAGTTCTTC
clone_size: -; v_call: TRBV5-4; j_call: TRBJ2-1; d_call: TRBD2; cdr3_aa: CASRSSGSSYNEQFF; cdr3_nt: TGTGCCAGCAGGTCTAGCGGGAGTTCCTACAATGAGCAGTTCTTC
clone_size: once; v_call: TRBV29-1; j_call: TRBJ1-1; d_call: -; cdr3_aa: CSVEVSTNTEAFF; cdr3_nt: TGCAGCGTTGAGGTGAGCACGAACACTGAAGCTTTCTTT
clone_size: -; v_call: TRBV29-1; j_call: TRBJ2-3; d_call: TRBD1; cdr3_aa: CSVQQGNTDTQYF; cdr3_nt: TGCAGCGTTCAACAGGGGAACACAGATACGCAGTATTTT
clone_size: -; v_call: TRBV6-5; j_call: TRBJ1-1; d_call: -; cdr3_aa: CASSSRVGNTEAFF; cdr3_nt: TGTGCCAGCAGTTCGAGGGTCGGGAACACTGAAGCTTTCTTT
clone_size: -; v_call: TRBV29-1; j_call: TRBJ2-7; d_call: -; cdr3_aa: CSVVGSYEQYF; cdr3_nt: TGCAGCGTTGTTGGGAGCTACGAGCAGTACTTC
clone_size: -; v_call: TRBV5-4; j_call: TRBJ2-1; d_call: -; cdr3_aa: CASSYETGRRFNEQFF; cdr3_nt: TGTGCCAGCAGCTATGAAACAGGGCGGCGATTCAATGAGCAGTTCTTC
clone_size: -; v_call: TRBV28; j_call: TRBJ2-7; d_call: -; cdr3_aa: CASSYHSTGYF; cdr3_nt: TGTGCCAGCAGCTACCACTCAACGGGGTACTTC
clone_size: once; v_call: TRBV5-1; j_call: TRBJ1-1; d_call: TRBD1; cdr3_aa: CASSPSGGAHTEAFF; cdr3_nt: TGCGCCAGCAGCCCTTCAGGGGGCGCGCACACTGAAGCTTTCTTT
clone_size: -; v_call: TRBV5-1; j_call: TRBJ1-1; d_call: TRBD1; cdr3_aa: CASRGDSIFLNTEAFF; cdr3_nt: TGCGCCAGCAGAGGGGACAGCATATTCTTGAACACTGAAGCTTTCTTT
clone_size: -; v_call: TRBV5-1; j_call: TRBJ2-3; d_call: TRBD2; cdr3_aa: CASSLSGGSTSTDTQYF; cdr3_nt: TGCGCCAGCAGTCTTAGCGGGGGCAGCACTAGCACAGATACGCAGTATTTT
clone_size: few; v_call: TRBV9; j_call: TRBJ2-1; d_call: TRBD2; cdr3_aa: CASSELAGDYNEQFF; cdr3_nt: TGTGCCAGCAGCGAGCTAGCGGGGGACTACAATGAGCAGTTCTTC
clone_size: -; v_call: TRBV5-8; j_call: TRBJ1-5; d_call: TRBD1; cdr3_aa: CASSTTGFGQPQHF; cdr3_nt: TGTGCCAGCAGCACGACAGGGTTCGGGCAGCCCCAGCATTTT
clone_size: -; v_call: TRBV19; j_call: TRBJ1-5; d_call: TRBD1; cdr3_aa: CASTGGLGNQPQHF; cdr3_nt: TGTGCCAGTACAGGGGGCCTTGGCAATCAGCCCCAGCATTTT
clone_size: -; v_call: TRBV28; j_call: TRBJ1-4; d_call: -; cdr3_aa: CASSLGATNEKLFF; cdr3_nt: TGTGCCAGCAGCTTAGGGGCAACTAATGAAAAACTGTTTTTT
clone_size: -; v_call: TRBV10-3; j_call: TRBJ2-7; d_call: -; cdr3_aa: CAARPLASYEQYF; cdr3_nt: TGTGCCGCCAGGCCCCTAGCTTCCTACGAGCAGTACTTC
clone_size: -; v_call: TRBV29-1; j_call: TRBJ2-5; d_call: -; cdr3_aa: CSVVRGGETQYF; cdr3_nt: TGCAGCGTTGTTAGGGGGGGAGAGACCCAGTACTTC
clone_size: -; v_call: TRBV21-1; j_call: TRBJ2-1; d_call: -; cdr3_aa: CASSKGGGSSPSSYNEQFF; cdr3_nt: TGTGCCAGCAGCAAAGGGGGCGGGAGCTCCCCCAGCTCCTACAATGAGCAGTTCTTC
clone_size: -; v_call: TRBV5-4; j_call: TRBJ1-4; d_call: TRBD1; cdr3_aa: CASSLGQGVVGEKLFF; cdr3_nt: TGTGCCAGCAGCTTGGGACAGGGGGTCGTCGGTGAAAAACTGTTTTTT
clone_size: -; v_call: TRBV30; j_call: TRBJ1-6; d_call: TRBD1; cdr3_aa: CAWSLRDRGNSPLHF; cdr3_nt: TGTGCCTGGAGTCTAAGGGACAGGGGTAATTCACCCCTCCACTTT
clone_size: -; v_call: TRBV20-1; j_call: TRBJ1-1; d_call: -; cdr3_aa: CSAQRNTEAFF; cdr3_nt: TGCAGTGCCCAACGGAACACTGAAGCTTTCTTT
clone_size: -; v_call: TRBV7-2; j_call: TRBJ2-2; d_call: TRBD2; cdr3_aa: CVSGGTGELFF; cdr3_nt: TGTGTTTCGGGGGGCACCGGGGAGCTGTTTTTT
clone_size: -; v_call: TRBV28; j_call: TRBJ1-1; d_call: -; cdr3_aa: CASNGGLGAFF; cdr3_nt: TGTGCCAGCAACGGGGGGTTGGGAGCTTTCTTT